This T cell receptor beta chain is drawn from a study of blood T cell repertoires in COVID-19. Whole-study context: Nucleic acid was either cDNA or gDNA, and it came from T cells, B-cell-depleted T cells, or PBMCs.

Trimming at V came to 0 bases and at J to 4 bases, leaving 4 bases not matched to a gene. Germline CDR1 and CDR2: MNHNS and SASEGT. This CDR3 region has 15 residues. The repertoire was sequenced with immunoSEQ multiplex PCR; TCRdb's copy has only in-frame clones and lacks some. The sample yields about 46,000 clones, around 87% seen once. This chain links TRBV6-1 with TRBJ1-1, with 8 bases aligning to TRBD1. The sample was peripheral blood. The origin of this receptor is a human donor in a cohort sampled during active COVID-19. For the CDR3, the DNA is TGTGCCAGCAGTGAAGCCGGACAGGGAAGCACTGAAGCTTTCTTT. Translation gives CASSEAGQGSTEAFF.